This is a list of T cell receptor beta chains from one sample in a study of control samples from healthy donors and cancer patients. TCRdb's table, derived via immunoSEQ multiplex PCR, lists solely in-frame clones and lacks some. Here the sample spans some 96,000 clones, roughly 87% being singletons. Sequencing was carried out using blood. These TCRs come from a woman in her forties or fifties in good health. CDR3s include the opening cysteine and the closing phenylalanine or tryptophan. The D gene is left open where the match is weak. The size field is filled for only some rows; it gives once, few, many or a size class.

V: TRBV6-5; size: NA; J: TRBJ1-3; D: NA; DNA: TGTGCCAGCAGTTACTCGCTCGGGGGGAGCGGAAACACCATATATTTT; CDR3: CASSYSLGGSGNTIYF
V: TRBV7-8; size: once; J: TRBJ2-1; D: TRBD2; DNA: TGTGCCAGCAGAAATCTAGCGGGAGGTTCCTACAATGAGCAGTTCTTC; CDR3: CASRNLAGGSYNEQFF
V: TRBV2; size: NA; J: TRBJ2-5; D: NA; DNA: TGTGCCAGCAGCCCCCGGGAGACCCAGTACTTC; CDR3: CASSPRETQYF
V: TRBV9; size: NA; J: TRBJ2-1; D: NA; DNA: TGTGCCAGCAGCCCGAGGACGGCTTACAATGAGCAGTTCTTC; CDR3: CASSPRTAYNEQFF
V: TRBV6-6; size: NA; J: TRBJ1-2; D: NA; DNA: TGTGCCAGCAGTTATCCCAGACTTCCTGATAACTATGGCTACACCTTC; CDR3: CASSYPRLPDNYGYTF
V: TRBV19; size: NA; J: TRBJ1-5; D: TRBD1; DNA: TGTGCCAGTAGATCCCCCGGACAGGGCAATCAGCCCCAGCATTTT; CDR3: CASRSPGQGNQPQHF
V: TRBV6-2/TRBV6-3; size: NA; J: TRBJ2-5; D: NA; DNA: TGTGCCAGCAGTTCAGGACGGACCCAAGAGACCCAGTACTTC; CDR3: CASSSGRTQETQYF
V: TRBV14; size: NA; J: TRBJ1-2; D: TRBD1; DNA: TGTGCCAGCAGCCAGCAAGGGACAGGCTATGGCTACACCTTC; CDR3: CASSQQGTGYGYTF
V: TRBV5-1; size: NA; J: TRBJ2-2; D: TRBD2; DNA: TGCGCCAGCAGCTTAGAGGGCACTAGCGGGCCCGGGGAGCTGTTTTTT; CDR3: CASSLEGTSGPGELFF
V: TRBV12-3/TRBV12-4; size: NA; J: TRBJ2-5; D: NA; DNA: TGTGCCAGCAACTTGAGGTGGGGAGAGACCCAGTACTTC; CDR3: CASNLRWGETQYF
V: TRBV5-5; size: once; J: TRBJ1-6; D: TRBD1; DNA: TGTGCCAGCAGCTTTAGTGGGACAGTTAATTCACCCCTCCACTTT; CDR3: CASSFSGTVNSPLHF
V: TRBV2; size: NA; J: TRBJ1-2; D: NA; DNA: TGTGCCAGCAGCCTACTACAGGGAAAGGGCTACACCTTC; CDR3: CASSLLQGKGYTF
V: TRBV7-9; size: NA; J: TRBJ2-6; D: NA; DNA: TGTGCCAGCAGCTCCACGACACTCTCTGGGGCCAACGTCCTGACTTTC; CDR3: CASSSTTLSGANVLTF
V: TRBV4-3; size: NA; J: TRBJ2-2; D: NA; DNA: TGCGCCAGCAGCAGGCTAGAATTCACCGGGGAGCTGTTTTTT; CDR3: CASSRLEFTGELFF
V: TRBV7-6; size: NA; J: TRBJ1-1; D: NA; DNA: TGTGCCAGCAGCGACGGAGACGGGTGGAACACTGAAGCTTTCTTT; CDR3: CASSDGDGWNTEAFF
V: TRBV2; size: NA; J: TRBJ1-5; D: TRBD1; DNA: TGTGCCAGCTTAGAAGACAGGGTGAGCAATCAGCCCCAGCATTTT; CDR3: CASLEDRVSNQPQHF
V: TRBV5-5; size: NA; J: TRBJ2-3; D: NA; DNA: TGTGCCAGCAGCTCGCCGGCTAGCACAGATACGCAGTATTTT; CDR3: CASSSPASTDTQYF
V: TRBV4-1; size: NA; J: TRBJ2-5; D: TRBD2; DNA: TGCGCCAGCAGTATAACGCCCACTAGCGGTAAAGAGACCCAGTACTTC; CDR3: CASSITPTSGKETQYF
V: TRBV7-9; size: NA; J: TRBJ2-5; D: NA; DNA: TGTGCCAGCAGCTTAGCGGTTGGGGAGACCCAGTACTTC; CDR3: CASSLAVGETQYF
V: TRBV2; size: NA; J: TRBJ2-3; D: TRBD2; DNA: TGTGCCAGCAATGGACTAGCGGGCCCCGGTACGCAGTATTTT; CDR3: CASNGLAGPGTQYF
V: TRBV5-1; size: NA; J: TRBJ2-2; D: NA; DNA: TGCGCCAGCAGCTTCGGCGGAACCGGGGAGCTGTTTTTT; CDR3: CASSFGGTGELFF
V: TRBV3-1/TRBV3-2; size: NA; J: TRBJ1-2; D: TRBD1; DNA: TGTGCCAGCAGCCCTGGGACAGGGGGTTATGGCTACACCTTC; CDR3: CASSPGTGGYGYTF
V: TRBV6-1; size: NA; J: TRBJ1-5; D: NA; DNA: TGTGCCAGCAGTGAGGGTACCTATAGCAATCAGCCCCAGCATTTT; CDR3: CASSEGTYSNQPQHF
V: TRBV5-6; size: few; J: TRBJ2-1; D: TRBD1; DNA: TGTGCCAGCAGTAGGGACAGCGTATACAATGAGCAGTTCTTC; CDR3: CASSRDSVYNEQFF
V: TRBV19; size: NA; J: TRBJ1-1; D: NA; DNA: TGTGCCAGTAGTCCTGACGGAGCAGAAGCTTTCTTT; CDR3: CASSPDGAEAFF
V: TRBV18; size: once; J: TRBJ1-2; D: NA; DNA: TGTGCCAGCTCACCATGGGGGGCCAGCTACTATGGCTACACCTTC; CDR3: CASSPWGASYYGYTF
V: TRBV15; size: NA; J: TRBJ2-1; D: TRBD2; DNA: TGTGCCACCAGCAGACTAGCGGGGGGTGAGTTAAATGAGCAGTTCTTC; CDR3: CATSRLAGGELNEQFF
V: TRBV12-3/TRBV12-4; size: NA; J: TRBJ1-1; D: NA; DNA: TGTGCCAGCAGCCGAACTATGAACACTGAAGCTTTCTTT; CDR3: CASSRTMNTEAFF
V: TRBV6-5; size: once; J: TRBJ1-2; D: NA; DNA: TGTGCCAGCAGGATCGGGACACCTGGGGACTATGGCTACACCTTC; CDR3: CASRIGTPGDYGYTF
V: TRBV24-1; size: NA; J: TRBJ2-3; D: NA; DNA: TGTGCCACCAGTAGGGCGGGAACGACAGATACGCAGTATTTT; CDR3: CATSRAGTTDTQYF
V: TRBV7-9; size: NA; J: TRBJ1-5; D: NA; DNA: TGTGCCAGCAGCCCGGCGGAGGGCCATCAGCCCCAGCATTTT; CDR3: CASSPAEGHQPQHF
V: TRBV19; size: once; J: TRBJ2-1; D: TRBD2; DNA: TGTGCCAGTAGGAGTAGCGGGGGCGCGGGGGAGCAGTTCTTC; CDR3: CASRSSGGAGEQFF
V: TRBV20-1; size: NA; J: TRBJ2-5; D: NA; DNA: TGCAGTGCTAGGGCCAAAGAGACCCAGTACTTC; CDR3: CSARAKETQYF
V: TRBV5-5; size: NA; J: TRBJ2-1; D: TRBD1; DNA: TGTGCCAGCAGGTTGACAGGGGTTTCCTACAATGAGCAGTTCTTC; CDR3: CASRLTGVSYNEQFF
V: TRBV19; size: NA; J: TRBJ2-1; D: TRBD2; DNA: TGTGCCAGTAGCGCACTAGCGGGAGCGGTCAATGAGCAGTTCTTC; CDR3: CASSALAGAVNEQFF
V: TRBV2; size: NA; J: TRBJ1-4; D: NA; DNA: TGTGCCAGCAAGGGGGAACGGGGGCTGGGTGAAAAACTGTTTTTT; CDR3: CASKGERGLGEKLFF
V: TRBV6-6; size: NA; J: TRBJ2-7; D: TRBD1; DNA: TGTGCCAGCAGTTACGAGGGACAGGGGCTTCGTCAGCAGTACTTC; CDR3: CASSYEGQGLRQQYF
V: TRBV12-3/TRBV12-4; size: few; J: TRBJ1-2; D: NA; DNA: TGTGCCAGCAGTTTGGGCTATGGCTACACCTTC; CDR3: CASSLGYGYTF
V: TRBV27; size: NA; J: TRBJ2-3; D: NA; DNA: TGTGCCAGCAGCACACAAGGCCGGGGTCTAGATACGCAGTATTTT; CDR3: CASSTQGRGLDTQYF
V: TRBV9; size: NA; J: TRBJ2-5; D: TRBD2; DNA: TGTGCCAGCAGCGTTAATACGGGGGGGCAAGAGACCCAGTACTTC; CDR3: CASSVNTGGQETQYF
V: TRBV6-2/TRBV6-3; size: NA; J: TRBJ1-5; D: NA; DNA: TGTGCCAGCAGTTACTCGAACCTTTTAAATCAGCCCCAGCATTTT; CDR3: CASSYSNLLNQPQHF
V: TRBV19; size: NA; J: TRBJ2-3; D: TRBD2; DNA: TGTGCCAGTAGTAATCTAGCGGGAGTGACAGATACGCAGTATTTT; CDR3: CASSNLAGVTDTQYF
V: TRBV5-1; size: NA; J: TRBJ2-3; D: NA; DNA: TGCGCCAGCCAGGACCGCGACACAGATACGCAGTATTTT; CDR3: CASQDRDTDTQYF
V: TRBV27; size: few; J: TRBJ2-1; D: NA; DNA: TGTGCCAGCAGCAAATACAATGAGCAGTTCTTC; CDR3: CASSKYNEQFF
V: TRBV5-6; size: NA; J: TRBJ1-2; D: NA; DNA: TGTGCCAGCAGCGCGGACCCCAGAACAGGCTATGGCTACACCTTC; CDR3: CASSADPRTGYGYTF
V: TRBV14; size: once; J: TRBJ1-1; D: NA; DNA: TGTGCCAGCAGCCAAGCGTTTGGGACTGAAGCTTTCTTT; CDR3: CASSQAFGTEAFF
V: TRBV5-6; size: NA; J: TRBJ1-2; D: TRBD1; DNA: TGTGCCAGCAGCTTTAGGGGGCGGGGTAGTGGCTACACCTTC; CDR3: CASSFRGRGSGYTF
V: TRBV7-9; size: NA; J: TRBJ2-3; D: TRBD2; DNA: TGTGCCAGCAGCCGGTATAGCGGGGGCACAGATACGCAGTATTTT; CDR3: CASSRYSGGTDTQYF